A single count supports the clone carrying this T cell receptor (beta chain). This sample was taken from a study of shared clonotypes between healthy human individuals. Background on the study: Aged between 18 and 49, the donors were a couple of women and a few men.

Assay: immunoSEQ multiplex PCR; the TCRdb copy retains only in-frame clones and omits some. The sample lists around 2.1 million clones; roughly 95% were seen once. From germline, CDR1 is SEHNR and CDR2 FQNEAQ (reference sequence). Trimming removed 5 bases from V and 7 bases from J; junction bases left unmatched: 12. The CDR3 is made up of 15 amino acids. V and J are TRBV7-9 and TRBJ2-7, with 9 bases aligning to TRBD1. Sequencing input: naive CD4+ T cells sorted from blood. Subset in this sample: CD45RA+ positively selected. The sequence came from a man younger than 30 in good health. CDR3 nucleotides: TGTGCCAGCAGCCGGGGACAGGGAATCCGGGGGGAGCAGTACTTC. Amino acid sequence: CASSRGQGIRGEQYF.